This T cell receptor beta chain was sequenced in a study of T cells in Graves' hyperthyroidism and ophthalmopathy. Each diagnosis was grounded in clinical symptoms, serum thyroxine and TRAb, thyroid ultrasound, and orbital computed tomography. General observations from the study: By a 13 V-J model, ophthalmopathy was set apart from stable hyperthyroidism.

Germline V gene data show CDR1 as SEHNR and CDR2 as FQNEAQ (reference sequence). The CDR3 spans 14 residues. V lost 0 bases to trimming and J lost 6 bases, with 11 bases between them. RNA transcripts were the template for amplifying TCR beta CDR3 regions. The primer set for the first-round RT-PCR of the TCR CDR3 was HTBI. Using its own MiXCR run on the multiplex PCR reads, TCRdb lists one record per CDR3 protein. The sample lists around 600,000 distinct CDR3 sequences, 45% occurring once. At least ten counts were recorded for this clonotype. Its antigen is not known. The V call is TRBV7-9, the J call TRBJ1-1; the D is unclear. Sequencing was done on a sample of peripheral blood or thyroid tissue (not recorded which). The TCR comes from an adult man with Graves' disease, either hyperthyroidism or ophthalmopathy (not recorded which). The CDR3 spells CASSLAKAGAEAFF. The CDR3 bases are TGTGCCAGCAGCTTAGCCAAGGCAGGCGCTGAAGCTTTCTTT.